These 17 T cell receptor beta chains originate from one sample sequenced in a study of identical twins. From the 5' RACE reads, TCRdb called clonotypes with MiXCR, one entry per CDR3 protein. The repertoire holds about 240,000 distinct CDR3 sequences, about an eighth seen once, with around 4% in the top ten. These data were also filed under a second study, of yellow fever vaccine responses in identical twins.

Sequenced sample: memory (CD45RO+) T cells sorted from blood. Every receptor here comes from a woman under 30 in good health.

CDR3 region: CASSLAQGSEQYF. CDR3 coding DNA: TGTGCCAGCAGCTTAGCACAGGGATCCGAGCAGTACTTC. The chain recombines TRBV11-3 with TRBJ2-7, with D maybe TRBD1 (6 bases). V was pared by 1 base and J by 6 bases, with 10 bases between. In germline, CDR1 is SGHNT, CDR2 YENEEA. The CDR3 is made up of 13 amino acids.

There are a few counts of this clonotype. This chain links TRBV5-6 with TRBJ2-5; D is perhaps TRBD2 (5 bases). CDR3 length: 17 amino acids. V was clipped by 3 bases and J by 4 bases, with 22 bases between them. The germline CDR1 and CDR2 sequences are SGHDT and YYEEEE. The CDR3 coding sequence is TGTGCCAGCAGCTCTCAGCGGTCCAATTACTGGGGAGAGACCCAGTACTTC. It is translated as CASSSQRSNYWGETQYF.

This clonotype has a handful of counts. This chain links TRBV6-5 with TRBJ1-1; 10 bases match TRBD1. The CDR3 is 14 residues long. Germline CDR1 reads MNHEY; CDR2 reads SVGAGI. The ends lost 2 bases at V and 7 bases at J; junction bases unmatched: 4. Here the CDR3 reads CASSYRDRGFEAFF. The CDR3 region has the DNA TGTGCCAGCAGTTACCGGGACAGGGGATTTGAAGCTTTCTTT.

This clonotype was seen many times. The chain recombines TRBV28 with TRBJ2-7; 9 bases align to TRBD1. CDR1 is MDHEN and CDR2 is SYDVKM in the germline V gene. The CDR3 runs 13 residues. V was pared by 7 bases and J by 6 bases, with 7 bases of the junction left unmatched. The CDR3 loop reads CASIQGARGEQYF. The CDR3 coding sequence is TGTGCCAGCATACAGGGGGCAAGGGGCGAGCAGTACTTC.

Here the CDR3 DNA reads TGTGCCAGCAGCCCAGACAGGGCCAGGAAAACCCAGTACTTC. This sequence encodes CASSPDRARKTQYF. The chain employs TRBV7-2 and TRBJ2-5; 7 bases line up with TRBD1. This CDR3 has 14 residues. V dropped 5 bases and J dropped 8; count of bases not matched to a gene: 11. Germline V gives CDR1 SGHTA, CDR2 FQGNSA.

The chain links TRBV3-1 to TRBJ2-1; no clear D gene. The V and J ends lost 1 base and 9 bases respectively, with 16 bases between them. The CDR3 sequence is 15 residues long. From germline, CDR1 is LGHDT and CDR2 YNNKEL (reference sequence). CDR3 DNA sequence: TGTGCCAGCAGCCAAGGGGTTATTTCTTCTGGTGAGCAGTTCTTC. Translating gives CASSQGVISSGEQFF.

The DNA for the CDR3 is TGCGCCAGCAGTGACGGGACAGGGAGGGAGACCCAGTACTTC. Residues: CASSDGTGRETQYF. This chain uses TRBV10-1 with TRBJ2-5; the match to TRBD1 covers 9 bases. CDR1 WNHNN and CDR2 SYGVQD come from the germline V gene (reference sequence). Trimming cost V 3 bases and J 5 bases; bases outside gene matches: 4. The CDR3 runs 14 residues.

This clonotype turned up a few times. J is TRBJ2-1 and V is TRBV4-3; D may be TRBD1 or TRBD2 (5 bases each). The CDR3 loop spans 17 amino acids. The V end was cut by 4 bases, the J end by 4 bases, with 20 bases between. From germline, CDR1 is LGHNA and CDR2 YSLEER. CDR3 sequence: CASSPLYGGASYNEQFF. The CDR3 bases are TGCGCCAGCAGCCCCTTGTATGGGGGAGCAAGTTACAATGAGCAGTTCTTC.

The CDR3: CSAKTSGGLGAKNIQYF. The CDR3 DNA follows: TGCAGTGCCAAGACTAGCGGGGGCCTCGGGGCCAAAAACATTCAGTACTTC. The V call is TRBV20-1, the J call TRBJ2-4; 12 bases are shared with TRBD2. In germline, CDR1 is DFQATT, CDR2 SNEGSKA (reference sequence). The CDR3 runs 17 residues. J was trimmed by 1 base and V by 6 bases; bases with no gene match: 10.

This clonotype showed up many times. This rearrangement joins TRBV24-1 to TRBJ2-4; 8 nucleotides line up with TRBD1. V was pared by 6 bases and J by 5 bases, with 8 bases of the junction left unmatched. There are 15 residues in the CDR3. The V gene's germline CDR1 is KGHDR and CDR2 SFDVKD. CDR3 loop: CATSRAGGDQNIQYF. CDR3 nucleotides: TGTGCCACCAGTCGGGCAGGGGGCGACCAAAACATTCAGTACTTC.

This clonotype was counted a few times. V usage is TRBV29-1 and J usage is TRBJ1-1, with D unresolved. Trimming left V 7 bases short and J 2 bases short, with 11 bases between. The CDR3 contains 12 residues. CDR1 SQVTM and CDR2 ANQGSEA come from the germline V gene. In nucleotides, the CDR3 is TGCAGCGCCAACCATGCTAACACTGAAGCTTTCTTT. Protein sequence: CSANHANTEAFF. Full variable domain (outside the CDR3, taken from reference TRBV29-1 and TRBJ1-1): SAVISQKPSRDICQRGTSLTIQCQVDSQVTMMFWYRQQPGQSLTLIATANQGSEATYESGFVIDKFPISRPNLTFSTLTVSNMSPEDSSIYLCSANHANTEAFFGQGTRLTVV.

This clonotype has only a few counts. V gene TRBV29-1 combines with J gene TRBJ2-7; D is unclear. This CDR3 comprises 13 residues. Germline CDR1 reads SQVTM; CDR2 reads ANQGSEA. V was pared by 7 bases and J by 9 bases, with 22 bases between. CDR3 coding DNA: TGCAGCGCGGCCGGAAGGGCAGACTTTGGGCAGTACTTC. Its protein is CSAAGRADFGQYF.

In its sample, this clonotype was seen many times. The chain couples TRBV2 to TRBJ2-2, with TRBD1 as a possible D gene (6 bases). The CDR3 length is 16 residues. CDR1 is SNHLY, CDR2 FYNNEI, per germline. V was cut by 4 bases and J by 5 bases, with 17 bases left in between. CDR3 bases: TGTGCCAGCAGTGTGGGAACAGGGCAAGGGACCGGGGAGCTGTTTTTT. The encoded protein is CASSVGTGQGTGELFF. The full variable domain, completed using reference TRBV2 and TRBJ2-2, is EPEVTQTPSHQVTQMGQEVILRCVPISNHLYFYWYRQILGQKVEFLVSFYNNEISEKSEIFDDQFSVERPDGSNFTLKIRSTKLEDSAMYFCASSVGTGQGTGELFFGEGSRLTVL.

This clonotype has at least ten counts. The rearrangement links TRBV5-1 to TRBJ2-3; D may match TRBD1 or TRBD2 (5 bases each). Trimming removed 7 bases at V and 0 bases at J, with 15 bases between. The germline V gene encodes CDR1 SGHRS and CDR2 YFSETQ. The CDR3 contains 15 residues. The CDR3 spells CASDSGSSSTDTQYF. The CDR3 DNA reads as TGCGCCAGCGACAGTGGGAGCTCTAGCACAGATACGCAGTATTTT.

The chain links TRBV20-1 to TRBJ2-1; D perhaps matches TRBD2 (7 bases). Germline V gives CDR1 DFQATT, CDR2 SNEGSKA (reference sequence). The V end was cut by 6 bases, the J end by 0 bases, with 12 bases between. The CDR3 is made up of 14 amino acids. CDR3 in DNA: TGCAGTGCGGGGGGGGCGAGCTCCTACAATGAGCAGTTCTTC. This codes for CSAGGASSYNEQFF.

The chain is built from TRBV27 and TRBJ2-5, with 8 bases aligning to TRBD1. CDR3 length equals 13 residues. V lost 3 bases and J lost 5; bases outside the gene matches: 2. CDR1 is MNHEY and CDR2 is SMNVEV in the germline V gene (reference sequence). The CDR3 DNA reads TGTGCCAGCAGTTTCAGGGGGCGGGAGACCCAGTACTTC. Translation gives CASSFRGRETQYF.

This clonotype was seen more than once but under ten times. The gene calls are TRBV5-5 and TRBJ2-1, with 8 bases matching TRBD1. V was pared by 4 bases and J by 8 bases, with 11 bases of the junction left unmatched. The CDR3 is 15 residues long. Germline CDR1 reads SGHKS; CDR2 reads YYEKEE (reference sequence). CDR3 in DNA: TGTGCCAGCAGCCGGACAGGGAAGGGAACGGATGAGCAGTTCTTC. Amino acid sequence: CASSRTGKGTDEQFF. The complete variable domain, with remaining parts taken from reference TRBV5-5 and TRBJ2-1, reads DAGVTQSPTHLIKTRGQQVTLRCSPISGHKSVSWYQQVLGQGPQFIFQYYEKEERGRGNFPDRFSARQFPNYSSELNVNALLLGDSALYLCASSRTGKGTDEQFFGPGTRLTVL.